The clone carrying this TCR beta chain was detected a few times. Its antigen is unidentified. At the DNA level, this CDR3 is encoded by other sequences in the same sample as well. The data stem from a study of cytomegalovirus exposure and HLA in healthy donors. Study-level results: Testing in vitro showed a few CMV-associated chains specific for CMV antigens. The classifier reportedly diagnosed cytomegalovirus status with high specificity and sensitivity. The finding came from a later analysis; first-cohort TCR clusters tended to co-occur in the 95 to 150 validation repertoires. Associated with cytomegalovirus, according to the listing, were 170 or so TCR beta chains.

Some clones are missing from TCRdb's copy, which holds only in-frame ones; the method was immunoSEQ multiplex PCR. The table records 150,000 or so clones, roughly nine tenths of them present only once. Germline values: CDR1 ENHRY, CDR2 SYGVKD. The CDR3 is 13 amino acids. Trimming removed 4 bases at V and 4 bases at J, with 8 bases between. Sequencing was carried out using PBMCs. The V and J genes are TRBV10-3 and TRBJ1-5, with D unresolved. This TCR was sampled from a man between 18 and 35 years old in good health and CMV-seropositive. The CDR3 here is CAISGAQNQPQHF. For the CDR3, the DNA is TGTGCCATCAGTGGGGCGCAAAATCAGCCCCAGCATTTT.